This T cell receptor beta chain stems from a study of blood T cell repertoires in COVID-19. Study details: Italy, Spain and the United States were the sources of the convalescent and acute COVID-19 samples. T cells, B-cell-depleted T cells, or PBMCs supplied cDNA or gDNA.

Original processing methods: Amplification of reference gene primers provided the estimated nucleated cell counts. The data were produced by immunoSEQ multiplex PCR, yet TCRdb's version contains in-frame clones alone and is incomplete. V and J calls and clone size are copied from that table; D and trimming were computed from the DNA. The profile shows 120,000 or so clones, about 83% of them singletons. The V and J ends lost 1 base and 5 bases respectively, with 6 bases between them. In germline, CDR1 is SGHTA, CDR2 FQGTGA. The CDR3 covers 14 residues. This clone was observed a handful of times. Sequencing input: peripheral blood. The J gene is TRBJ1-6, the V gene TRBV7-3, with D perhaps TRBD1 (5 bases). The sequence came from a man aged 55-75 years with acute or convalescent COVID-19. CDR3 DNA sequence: TGTGCCAGCAGCTTAAAGGGGAATAATTCACCCCTCCACTTT. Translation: CASSLKGNNSPLHF.